The 29 T cell receptor beta chains presented below share a single source sample, sequenced in a study of blood T cell repertoires in COVID-19. Here immunoSEQ multiplex PCR was the method, and the copy in TCRdb shows in-frame clones only, minus some. The sample lists roughly 190,000 clones, 82% occurring once. The specimen was PBMCs or T cells enriched from blood (not recorded which). These receptors came from a woman aged 55-75 years with acute COVID-19.

This clone was recorded only once. This chain links TRBV5-6 with TRBJ1-1; the D gene is possibly TRBD1 (5 bases). CDR1 is SGHDT and CDR2 is YYEEEE in the germline V gene. CDR3 size: 15 residues. V was pared by 6 bases and J by 1 base, with 16 bases between. CDR3 sequence: CASTQIARENTEAFF. As DNA, the CDR3 is TGTGCCAGCACCCAAATTGCCAGGGAGAACACTGAAGCTTTCTTT.

A remark on this clone: Additional DNA sequences in this sample encode the identical CDR3. The V gene is TRBV11-3, the J gene TRBJ2-3; perhaps TRBD2 as D (7 bases). Germline lookup yields CDR1 SGHNT and CDR2 YENEEA. V dropped 3 bases and J dropped 2 bases, with 9 bases sitting between them. This CDR3 region has 14 residues. Here the CDR3 DNA reads TGTGCCAGCAGCTTCGGGGGGCCCACAGATACGCAGTATTTT. It is translated as CASSFGGPTDTQYF.

This clone has just one count. The chain carries TRBV7-6 and TRBJ2-3; 11 nucleotides align to TRBD2. The CDR3 consists of 17 residues. Germline values: CDR1 SGHVS, CDR2 FNYEAQ. J was trimmed by 0 bases and V by 7 bases; bases with no gene match: 9. This chain's CDR3 is CASKRWTSGRSTDTQYF. As DNA, the CDR3 is TGTGCCAGCAAGCGGTGGACTAGCGGGCGGAGCACAGATACGCAGTATTTT. The whole variable domain, filled in from reference TRBV7-6 and TRBJ2-3, reads GAGVSQSPRYKVTKRGQDVALRCDPISGHVSLYWYRQALGQGPEFLTYFNYEAQQDKSGLPNDRFSAERPEGSISTLTIQRTEQRDSAMYRCASKRWTSGRSTDTQYFGPGTRLTVL.

This clone occurred once. The chain recombines TRBV7-8 with TRBJ2-1; tentatively, D is TRBD2 (6 bases). V lost 5 bases to trimming and J lost 4 bases, with 12 bases between them. There are 14 residues in the CDR3. CDR1 SGHVS and CDR2 FQNEAQ come from the germline V gene. CDR3 bases: TGTGCCAGCAGCCCCAGGGACTTTTACAATGAGCAGTTCTTC. Translation gives CASSPRDFYNEQFF.

This clone was counted once. The CDR3 sequence: CASSEGQGPLPQHF. Here the CDR3 DNA reads TGTGCCAGCAGTGAAGGACAGGGACCGCTGCCCCAGCATTTT. The chain links TRBV6-1 to TRBJ1-5; 7 positions agree with TRBD1. CDR1 MNHNS and CDR2 SASEGT come from the germline V gene. The CDR3 is 14 residues long. V lost 1 base and J lost 9; bases outside the gene matches: 6.

This chain joins TRBV30 and TRBJ1-2, with D uncertain. Germline CDR1 is GTSNPN and CDR2 is SVGIG (reference sequence). With 3 bases removed from V and 3 bases from J, the gap between germline ends came to 14 bases. The CDR3 length is 14 residues. The CDR3 protein is CAWRDWEGDYGYTF. CDR3 DNA sequence: TGTGCCTGGAGGGACTGGGAAGGAGACTATGGCTACACCTTC.

This clone occurred a few times. The chain links TRBV7-8 to TRBJ2-5, with D unresolved. This CDR3 contains 11 residues. V was shortened by 5 bases and J by 5 bases, with 6 bases between the two germline ends. Germline CDR1 reads SGHVS; CDR2 reads FQNEAQ. CDR3 in amino acids: CASSPPETQYF. The CDR3 DNA is TGTGCCAGCAGCCCCCCTGAGACCCAGTACTTC.

This chain connects TRBV7-9 to TRBJ2-1; 11 bases are a match to TRBD2. The CDR3 consists of 14 residues. Germline V gene data show CDR1 as SEHNR and CDR2 as FQNEAQ (reference sequence). Germline trimming cut 7 bases from V and 6 bases from J; bases unmatched to any gene: 5. The CDR3: CASTRLAGINEQFF. CDR3 DNA sequence: TGTGCCAGCACCCGACTAGCGGGGATCAATGAGCAGTTCTTC.

The chain links TRBV30 to TRBJ2-7; 9 bases are a match to TRBD2. In germline, CDR1 is GTSNPN, CDR2 SVGIG (reference sequence). The CDR3 runs to 14 residues. J lost 6 bases, V lost 5 bases, and 11 bases had no gene match. Here the CDR3 reads CAWATSGYAGEQYF. As DNA, the CDR3 is TGTGCCTGGGCGACTAGCGGCTACGCGGGCGAGCAGTACTTC.

The CDR3: CASSQAPGQGKWPQHF. The CDR3 nucleotides read TGCGCCAGCAGCCAAGCCCCGGGCCAGGGGAAATGGCCCCAGCATTTT. V and J are TRBV4-1 and TRBJ1-5; tentative D call: TRBD1 (6 bases). V lost 1 base, J lost 9 bases, and 19 bases lay in between. This CDR3 region has 16 residues. CDR1 is MGHRA and CDR2 is YSYEKL in the germline V gene.

The chain is built from TRBV3-1 (or the pseudogene TRBV3-2) and TRBJ1-2; D possibly corresponds to TRBD1 (6 bases). The V and J ends lost 0 bases and 4 bases respectively, with 12 bases between them. This CDR3 spans 15 amino acids. Germline lookup yields CDR1 LGHDT and CDR2 YNNKEL (reference sequence). The CDR3 spells CASSQEGRGSYGYTF. For the CDR3, the DNA is TGTGCCAGCAGCCAAGAAGGCAGGGGAAGCTATGGCTACACCTTC.

This rearrangement joins TRBV24-1 to TRBJ2-1; D unclear. CDR1 and CDR2 from the germline V gene are KGHDR and SFDVKD. The length of the CDR3 is 13 residues. Trimming removed 6 bases at V and 4 bases at J, with 9 bases between. The CDR3 protein is CATSTDLYNEQFF. CDR3 DNA: TGTGCCACCAGTACAGACCTTTACAATGAGCAGTTCTTC.

The chain is built from TRBV7-9 and TRBJ2-3, with D possibly TRBD2 on 6 matching bases. CDR1 SEHNR and CDR2 FQNEAQ come from the germline V gene (reference sequence). This CDR3 region has 15 residues. V lost 7 bases, J lost 2 bases, and 16 bases lay in between. The CDR3 is CASTQGLVVTDTQYF. CDR3 sequence (DNA): TGTGCCAGCACCCAGGGACTCGTAGTCACAGATACGCAGTATTTT.

The gene calls are TRBV29-1 and TRBJ1-3; D unresolved. The CDR3 extends over 14 amino acids. Germline CDR1 SQVTM, CDR2 ANQGSEA. Trimming took 3 bases from V and 2 from J, leaving 11 bases between them. The CDR3 coding sequence is TGCAGCGTTGACGGTTCTATCACTGGAAACACCATATATTTT. As protein: CSVDGSITGNTIYF. Combining the CDR3 with reference TRBV29-1 and TRBJ1-3 gives the whole variable domain SAVISQKPSRDICQRGTSLTIQCQVDSQVTMMFWYRQQPGQSLTLIATANQGSEATYESGFVIDKFPISRPNLTFSTLTVSNMSPEDSSIYLCSVDGSITGNTIYFGEGSWLTVV.

J is TRBJ1-3 and V is TRBV19, with 7 positions matching TRBD1. Germline loops: CDR1 LNHDA, CDR2 SQIVND (reference sequence). V shed 5 bases and J 2 bases; nucleotides not matched to a gene: 6. This CDR3 is 15 amino acids long. The DNA of the CDR3 is TGTGCCAGTAGTGGACAGGTCCGCGCTGGAAACACCATATATTTT. Protein sequence: CASSGQVRAGNTIYF.

The rearrangement joins TRBV30 to TRBJ1-5; a possible D gene is TRBD1 (5 bases). V lost 1 base to trimming and J lost 8 bases, with 15 bases between them. Germline lookup yields CDR1 GTSNPN and CDR2 SVGIG (reference sequence). The length of the CDR3 is 14 residues. As DNA, the CDR3 is TGTGCCTGGAGTGCCAGGTGGGGGGATGAGCCCCAGCATTTT. Amino acid sequence: CAWSARWGDEPQHF.

CDR3 sequence (DNA): TGTGCCAGCTCCCCCTCAGGGGACGGGGAGCTGTTTTTT. This sequence encodes CASSPSGDGELFF. The chain links TRBV27 to TRBJ2-2, with a possible D match to TRBD1 (6 bases). Per germline, CDR1 MNHEY and CDR2 SMNVEV (reference sequence). The V end was cut by 8 bases, the J end by 7 bases, with 14 bases between. This CDR3 region has 13 residues.

V is TRBV4-1 and J is TRBJ2-3, with TRBD1 matching over 7 bases. V shed 4 bases, J shed 1 base, and the junction held 8 bases outside the gene matches. From germline, CDR1 is MGHRA and CDR2 YSYEKL. CDR3 length: 16 amino acids. CDR3 amino acids: CASSPGTDSRTDTQYF. The DNA of the CDR3 is TGCGCCAGCAGCCCGGGGACAGATTCACGCACAGATACGCAGTATTTT.

V and J are TRBV12-3 or TRBV12-4 and TRBJ1-2; no firm D call. The CDR3 is made up of 13 amino acids. V was cut by 1 base and J by 8 bases, with 11 bases left in between. DNA of the CDR3: TGTGCCAGCAGTTTAGGAGGGTTTGGAGGCTACACCTTC. This translates into CASSLGGFGGYTF.

This chain connects TRBV28 to TRBJ2-5; D may be TRBD2 (7 bases). Between the trimmed V and J ends, which lost 1 base and 3 bases, there was a span of 15 bases. Germline loops: CDR1 MDHEN, CDR2 SYDVKM. CDR3 length: 16 amino acids. CDR3 residues: CASSLLGRGGKETQYF. DNA of the CDR3: TGTGCCAGCAGTTTATTGGGTAGGGGGGGAAAAGAGACCCAGTACTTC.

This chain uses TRBV6-5 with TRBJ1-1, with 7 bases fitting TRBD1. Unmatched junction bases numbered 5, after V lost 0 bases and J lost 7 bases. This CDR3 has 14 residues. Germline loops: CDR1 MNHEY, CDR2 SVGAGI. CDR3 sequence reads: CASSYSTGINEAFF. As DNA, the CDR3 is TGTGCCAGCAGTTACTCGACAGGGATAAATGAAGCTTTCTTT.

Note on this clone: One junction end disagrees with the germline gene, perhaps due to a read error. This chain uses TRBV7-2 with TRBJ1-1; no firm D call. CDR3 length: 13 amino acids. Germline lookup yields CDR1 SGHTA and CDR2 FQGNSA. The CDR3 loop reads CASSGSLIPEAFF. CDR3 DNA: TGTGCCAGCAGCGGGAGCCTAATACCTGAGGCTTTCTTT.

This clone turned up a few times. The chain has TRBV9 and TRBJ2-1; D is uncertain. Germline values: CDR1 SGDLS, CDR2 YYNGEE. The CDR3 contains 13 residues. V lost 1 base and J lost 6, with 8 bases in between. CDR3 sequence reads: CASSVIPGNEQFF. As DNA, the CDR3 is TGTGCCAGCAGCGTAATTCCGGGCAATGAGCAGTTCTTC. Filled out from reference TRBV9 and TRBJ2-1, the complete variable domain reads DSGVTQTPKHLITATGQRVTLRCSPRSGDLSVYWYQQSLDQGLQFLIQYYNGEERAKGNILERFSAQQFPDLHSELNLSSLELGDSALYFCASSVIPGNEQFFGPGTRLTVL.

This sequence joins TRBV6-2 or TRBV6-3 and TRBJ2-1; TRBD2 matches 12 bases. There are 16 residues in the CDR3. V dropped 6 bases and J dropped 4; count of bases not matched to a gene: 7. Germline CDR1 reads MNHEY; CDR2 reads SVGEGT. The CDR3 DNA is TGTGCCAGCAGCCTTCTAGCGGGAGGGAATTACAATGAGCAGTTCTTC. Translating it yields CASSLLAGGNYNEQFF.

The V gene is TRBV13, the J gene TRBJ1-3; D not certain. The ends were cut back, 1 base at V and 0 bases at J, with 10 bases in the middle. The CDR3 extends over 16 amino acids. The germline V gene encodes CDR1 PRHDT and CDR2 FYEKMQ (reference sequence). The CDR3 DNA reads as TGTGCCAGCAGCTTAGTAGCGGGCTACTCTGGAAACACCATATATTTT. Amino acid sequence: CASSLVAGYSGNTIYF.

The rearrangement joins TRBV24-1 to TRBJ2-3; a weak D match, TRBD1 (5 bases). The CDR3 runs 14 residues. V lost 5 bases and J lost 3, with 11 bases in between. Germline V gives CDR1 KGHDR, CDR2 SFDVKD. The DNA for the CDR3 is TGTGCCACCAGTGGTCCAGGGATGACAGATACGCAGTATTTT. Translation gives CATSGPGMTDTQYF.

V is TRBV1 and J is TRBJ2-7; the table's D call, TRBD1, has no DNA check behind it. TRBV1 is labeled a pseudogene. The CDR3 extends over 13 amino acids. This CDR3 reads CTSSRQGVYEQYF. CDR3 coding DNA: TGCACCAGCAGCCGACAGGGGGTTTACGAGCAGTACTTC.

This clone was seen only a few times. This chain uses TRBV15 with TRBJ2-1, with 8 bases aligning to TRBD2. Germline V lookup: CDR1 LNHNV, CDR2 YYDKDF (reference sequence). The CDR3 runs to 11 residues. Trimming cost V 8 bases and J 7 bases; bases outside gene matches: 1. CDR3 region: CATRGGNEQFF. The DNA of the CDR3 is TGTGCCACCCGGGGGGGTAATGAGCAGTTCTTC.

The chain joins TRBV5-4 to TRBJ1-1; D may be TRBD1 (6 bases). This CDR3 has 14 residues. CDR1 SGHNT and CDR2 YYREEE come from the germline V gene (reference sequence). Trimming removed 5 bases from V and 1 base from J, with 12 bases in between. CDR3 loop: CASSPDRRNTEAFF. The CDR3 DNA reads as TGTGCCAGCAGTCCCGACAGGAGGAACACTGAAGCTTTCTTT.